This TCR beta chain was captured by sequencing in a study of cytomegalovirus exposure and HLA in healthy donors. Notes on the study in general: In vitro testing confirmed three CMV-associated chains as specific for CMV antigens. The study recorded about 150 TCR beta chains that were cytomegalovirus-associated.

V dropped 5 bases and J dropped 0 bases, with 13 bases sitting between them. CDR1 and CDR2 from the germline V gene are PRHDT and FYEKMQ (reference sequence). This CDR3 spans 15 amino acids. The table came from immunoSEQ multiplex PCR; TCRdb's copy has only in-frame clones and leaves some out. In the table there are 260,000 or so clones, around 91% of which are singletons. Note on this clone: Its matching antigen is unknown.

The sample was PBMCs. The chain couples TRBV13 to TRBJ1-1, with a tentative D call TRBD1 (6 bases). The receptor's source is a woman under 40 in good health and CMV-seronegative. This CDR3 is CASSPTRDMNTEAFF. The CDR3, as DNA: TGTGCCAGCAGCCCAACCCGGGACATGAACACTGAAGCTTTCTTT.